Below, one TCR beta chain is given with its context. Its antigen specificity is not known. Base qualities are not at hand, and no much larger clone is one base apart. The germline V gene yields SNHLY for CDR1 and FYNNEI for CDR2. The V end loses 0 bases and the J end loses 4 bases, and a stretch of 7 bases separates them. From the cysteine up to the phenylalanine, the CDR3 has a length of 14 residues. Kept here is only the CDR3 DNA, which spans 42 bases and is read in frame from base 1. After PBMCs were isolated by density centrifugation and stained for CD3, CD4 and CD8, a FACSAria was used to sort CD4+ and CD8+ T cells. Scalp biopsies and blood samples were provided by unaffected controls. The data stem from a study of CD8+ T cells in alopecia areata (dated by TCRdb to the late 2010s). Describing the broader study: High-throughput TCRbeta sequencing was used to examine T cell clonal expansion in alopecia areata in both the C3H/HeJ mouse model and human patients. In humans, TCRbeta sequencing was performed on scalp tissue and on sorted CD4+ and CD8+ peripheral blood T cells from healthy controls and from patients with patchy or totalis/universalis alopecia areata. Scalp clonality was compared among normal scalp (n=4), patchy alopecia areata scalp (n=8), and alopecia totalis/universalis scalp (n=8). The RNA source kit depended on sample type: the PAXgene miRNA kit for fixed scalp, the miRNeasy kit for PBMCs, and the RNeasy kit for mouse skin. TCRbeta CDR3 regions were amplified by immunoSEQ multiplex PCR using 35 Vbeta forward and 13 Jbeta reverse primers.

The library relied on the immunoSEQ multiplex PCR assay. For TCR sequencing, RNA was extracted from every sample and reverse transcribed into cDNA to serve as template. First-strand cDNA was synthesized using SuperScript III with a 2:1 mix of oligo-dT and random hexamers. A synthetic immune receptor repertoire was used to gauge amplification bias, and whatever bias remained was removed computationally. Turning to the authors' computational methods: Raw reads were preprocessed to remove errors, and CDR3 was defined according to IMGT conventions as the region from the conserved cysteine to phenylalanine. To get clonality, Shannon entropy was normalized by log2 of the number of productive unique TCRs and the result was subtracted from 1. Whether each scalp clone was CD4 or CD8 was inferred by checking scalp TCRbeta sequences against the CD4 and CD8 repertoires from sorted blood. TCRdb provides this immuneACCESS table in a form limited to in-frame rearrangements. Some clones are lacking; in checked studies, under half of them reflect an unresolved V gene, and why the rest are absent is not known. The V and J calls and the clone size are those of that table, but D and trimming were determined from the DNA. The sample table shows 150,000 or so clones, and 55% are seen once. In total, the top ten clones hold around 5% of the sample.

Broad study findings and their caveats: Lesional scalp, especially in alopecia totalis/universalis, showed higher clonality and more expanded CD8+ clones than normal scalp, suggesting antigenic drive. Shared TCR sequences between patients were less evident than in mice, which may be partly attributable to HLA diversity in the patient population. Resident alphabeta T cells in normal human skin are also sequenced, complicating scalp TCR repertoire analysis, unlike mouse skin dominated by gammadelta T cells.

The rearranged chain carries TRBV2 and TRBJ1-5; TRBD1 is perhaps the D gene, given 5 matching bases. The TCR originated in a human donor in good health. Sample: CD4+ T cells sorted from blood. The nucleotides read TGTGCCAGCAGTGAAGCGGGGGTTAATCAGCCCCAGCATTTT. It encodes CASSEAGVNQPQHF.